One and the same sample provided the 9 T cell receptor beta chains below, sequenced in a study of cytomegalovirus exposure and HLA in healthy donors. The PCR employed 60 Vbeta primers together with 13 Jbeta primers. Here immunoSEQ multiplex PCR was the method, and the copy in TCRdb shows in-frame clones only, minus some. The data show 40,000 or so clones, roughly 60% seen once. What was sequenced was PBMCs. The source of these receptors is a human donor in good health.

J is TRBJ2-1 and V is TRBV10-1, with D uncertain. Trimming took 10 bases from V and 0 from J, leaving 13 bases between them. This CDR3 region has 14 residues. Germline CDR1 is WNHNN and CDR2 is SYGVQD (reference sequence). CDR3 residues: CAIRHVSSYNEQFF. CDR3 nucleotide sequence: TGCGCCATCAGACATGTAAGCTCCTACAATGAGCAGTTCTTC.

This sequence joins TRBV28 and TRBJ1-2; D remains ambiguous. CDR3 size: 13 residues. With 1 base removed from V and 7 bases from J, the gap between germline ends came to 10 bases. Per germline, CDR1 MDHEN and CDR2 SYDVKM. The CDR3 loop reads CASSLFQRGGYTF. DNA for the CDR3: TGTGCCAGCAGTTTATTTCAGCGGGGTGGCTACACCTTC.

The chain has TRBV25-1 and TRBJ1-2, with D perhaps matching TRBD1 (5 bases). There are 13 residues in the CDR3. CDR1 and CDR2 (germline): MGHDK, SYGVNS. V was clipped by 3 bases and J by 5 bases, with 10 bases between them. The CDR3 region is CASSDRGGYGYTF. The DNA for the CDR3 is TGTGCCAGCAGTGATAGGGGTGGATATGGCTACACCTTC.

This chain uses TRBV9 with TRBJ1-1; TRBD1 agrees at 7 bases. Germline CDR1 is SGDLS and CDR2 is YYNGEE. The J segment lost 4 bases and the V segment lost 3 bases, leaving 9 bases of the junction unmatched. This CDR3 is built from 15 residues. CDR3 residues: CASSAQGQWGTEAFF. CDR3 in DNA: TGTGCCAGCAGCGCACAGGGACAGTGGGGCACTGAAGCTTTCTTT.

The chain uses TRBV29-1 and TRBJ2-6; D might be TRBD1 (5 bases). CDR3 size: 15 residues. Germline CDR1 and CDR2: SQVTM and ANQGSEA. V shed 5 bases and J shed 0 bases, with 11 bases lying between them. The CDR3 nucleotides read TGCAGCGTTCGATACAGGCTCTCTGGGGCCAACGTCCTGACTTTC. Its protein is CSVRYRLSGANVLTF.

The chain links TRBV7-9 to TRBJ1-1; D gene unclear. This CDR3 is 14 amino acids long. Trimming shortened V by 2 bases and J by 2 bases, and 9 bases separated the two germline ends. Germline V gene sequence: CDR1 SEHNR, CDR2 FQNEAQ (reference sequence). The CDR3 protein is CASSLRALNTEAFF. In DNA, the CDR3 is TGTGCCAGCAGCTTAAGAGCCCTTAACACTGAAGCTTTCTTT. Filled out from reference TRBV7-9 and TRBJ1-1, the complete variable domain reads DTGVSQNPRHKITKRGQNVTFRCDPISEHNRLYWYRQTLGQGPEFLTYFQNEAQLEKSRLLSDRFSAERPKGSFSTLEIQRTEQGDSAMYLCASSLRALNTEAFFGQGTRLTVV.

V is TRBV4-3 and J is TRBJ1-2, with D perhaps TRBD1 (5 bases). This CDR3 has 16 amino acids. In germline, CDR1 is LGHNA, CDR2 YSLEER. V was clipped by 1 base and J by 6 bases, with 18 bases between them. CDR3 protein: CASSQVILPGWDGYTF. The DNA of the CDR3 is TGCGCCAGCAGCCAAGTCATCCTTCCAGGGTGGGATGGCTACACCTTC.

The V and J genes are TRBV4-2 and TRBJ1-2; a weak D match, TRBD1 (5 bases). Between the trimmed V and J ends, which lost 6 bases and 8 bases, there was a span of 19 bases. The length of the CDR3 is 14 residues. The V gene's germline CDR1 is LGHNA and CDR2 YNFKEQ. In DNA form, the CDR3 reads TGTGCCAGCAGACCTGCCGGGGGGGAGAAAGGCTACACCTTC. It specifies CASRPAGGEKGYTF.

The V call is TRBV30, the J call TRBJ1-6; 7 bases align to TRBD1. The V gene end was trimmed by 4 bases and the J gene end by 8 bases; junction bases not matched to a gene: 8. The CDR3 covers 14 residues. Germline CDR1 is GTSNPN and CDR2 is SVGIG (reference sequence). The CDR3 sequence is CAWTPTGMYSPLHF. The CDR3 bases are TGTGCCTGGACCCCGACAGGGATGTATTCACCCCTCCACTTT.